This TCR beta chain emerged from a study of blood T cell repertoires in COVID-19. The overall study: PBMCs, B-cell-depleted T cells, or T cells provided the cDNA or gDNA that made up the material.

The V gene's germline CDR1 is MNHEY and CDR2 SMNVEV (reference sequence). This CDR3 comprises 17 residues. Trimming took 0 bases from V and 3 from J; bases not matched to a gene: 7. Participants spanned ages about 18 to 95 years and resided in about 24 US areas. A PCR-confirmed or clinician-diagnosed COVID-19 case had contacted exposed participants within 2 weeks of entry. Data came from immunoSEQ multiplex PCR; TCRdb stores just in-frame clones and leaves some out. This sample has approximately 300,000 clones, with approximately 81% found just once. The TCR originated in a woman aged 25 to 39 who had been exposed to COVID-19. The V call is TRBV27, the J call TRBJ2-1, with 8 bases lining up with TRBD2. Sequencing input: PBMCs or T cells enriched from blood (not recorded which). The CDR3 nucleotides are TGTGCCAGCAGTTTATCGCTTCGGGGGGGCTACTACAATGAGCAGTTCTTC. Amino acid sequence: CASSLSLRGGYYNEQFF.